This T cell receptor beta chain was sequenced during a study of T cell repertoires in cytomegalovirus infection. Study overall: The authors relied on CMV epitopes, both recently identified HLA-C-restricted and well-studied HLA-B-restricted. A matching HLA type, together with CMV infection, was signaled by public TCR beta signatures. Study-level results: Dominant in the ex vivo response were TCR beta clonotypes restricted by HLA-C and specific for CMV.

TCRdb used MiXCR to reprocess the reads, holding one entry per CDR3 protein. Here the sample spans roughly 500,000 distinct CDR3 sequences, approximately 42% being singletons. Of note for this clonotype: Its cognate antigen is unknown.

Germline V CDR1 and CDR2: WSHSY, SAAADI. This CDR3 comprises 17 residues. V lost 2 bases to trimming and J lost 4 bases, with 21 bases between them. Material: cultured PBMCs, obtained from culture after CMV antigen stimulation. The TCR comes from a human donor in good health (CMV status not recorded). Some clones in this sample may be carry-over from other donors' samples. The J gene is TRBJ2-7, the V gene TRBV10-2; D remains ambiguous. For the CDR3, the DNA is TGCGCCAGCAGTGAGACTATTTGGCGGCGATGGATATACGAGCAGTACTTC. This gives the protein CASSETIWRRWIYEQYF.